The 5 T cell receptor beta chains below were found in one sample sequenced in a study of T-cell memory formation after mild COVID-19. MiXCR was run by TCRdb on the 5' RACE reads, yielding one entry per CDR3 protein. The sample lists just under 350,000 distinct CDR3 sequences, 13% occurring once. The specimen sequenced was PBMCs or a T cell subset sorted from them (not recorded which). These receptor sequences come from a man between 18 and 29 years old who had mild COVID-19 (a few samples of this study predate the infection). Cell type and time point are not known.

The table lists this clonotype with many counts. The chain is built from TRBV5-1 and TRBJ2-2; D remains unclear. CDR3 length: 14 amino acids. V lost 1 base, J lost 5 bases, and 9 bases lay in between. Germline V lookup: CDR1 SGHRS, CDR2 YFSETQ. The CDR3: CASSLLRLTGELFF. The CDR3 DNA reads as TGCGCCAGCAGCTTGCTCAGGCTGACCGGGGAGCTGTTTTTT.

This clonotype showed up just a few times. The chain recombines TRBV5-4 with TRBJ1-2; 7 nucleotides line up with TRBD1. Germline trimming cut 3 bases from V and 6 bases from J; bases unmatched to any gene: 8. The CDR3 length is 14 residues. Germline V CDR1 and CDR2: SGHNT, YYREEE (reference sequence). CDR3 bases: TGTGCCAGCAGCTGGGACAGTCAGACCGATGGCTACACCTTC. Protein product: CASSWDSQTDGYTF.

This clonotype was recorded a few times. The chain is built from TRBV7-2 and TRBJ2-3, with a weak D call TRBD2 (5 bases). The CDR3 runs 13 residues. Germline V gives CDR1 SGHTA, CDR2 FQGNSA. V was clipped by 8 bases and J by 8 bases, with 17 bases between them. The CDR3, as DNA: TGTGCCAGCCTTACTAGATCCCCCGGTACGCAGTATTTT. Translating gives CASLTRSPGTQYF.

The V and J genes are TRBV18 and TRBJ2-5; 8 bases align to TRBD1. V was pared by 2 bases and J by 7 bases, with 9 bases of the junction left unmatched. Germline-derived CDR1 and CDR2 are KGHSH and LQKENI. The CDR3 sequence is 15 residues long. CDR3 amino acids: CASSPSSGQAGTQYF. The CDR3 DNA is TGTGCCAGCTCACCAAGCTCGGGACAGGCTGGGACCCAGTACTTC.

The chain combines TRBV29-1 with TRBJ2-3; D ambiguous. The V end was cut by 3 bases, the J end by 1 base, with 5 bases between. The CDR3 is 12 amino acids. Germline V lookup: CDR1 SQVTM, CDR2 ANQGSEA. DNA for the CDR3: TGCAGCGTTGAGATCCGCACAGATACGCAGTATTTT. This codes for CSVEIRTDTQYF.